Listed below are T cell receptor beta chains from one sample, sequenced in a study of T cell repertoires in cytomegalovirus infection. No antigen has been identified for these receptors. TCRdb ran MiXCR on the reads and lists one entry per CDR3 protein. The top ten clones hold about 25% of a sample with tens of thousands of distinct CDR3 sequences, more than 15% of them seen once. The source was CD8+ T cells from cultured PBMCs, collected from culture after CMV antigen stimulation. The receptors derive from a human donor in good health (CMV status not recorded). Some clones in this sample may be carry-over from other donors' samples. Each CDR3 is given with its conserved first and last residue. Each record gives: D gene, CDR3 length, J gene, clone size, V gene, CDR3 protein, CDR3 DNA. The D gene is left open where the match is weak. Size is stated for part of the rows, as once, few or many counts, or as a class when the clone is expanded.

>NA|15|TRBJ2-7|few|TRBV4-1
CASSQVGRPIYEQYF
TGCGCCAGCAGCCAAGTCGGCAGGCCGATCTACGAGCAGTACTTC
>TRBD2|15|TRBJ2-7|few|TRBV6-5
CASSYGLAGRTEQYF
TGTGCCAGCAGTTACGGGCTAGCGGGGAGGACCGAGCAGTACTTC
>NA|14|TRBJ1-5|NA|TRBV6-1
CASSERTWLQPQHF
TGTGCCAGCAGTGAGAGGACATGGCTACAGCCCCAGCATTTT
>TRBD1|17|TRBJ1-1|few|TRBV7-2
CASRLRFAGGSGTEAFF
TGTGCCAGCAGATTAAGGTTTGCAGGGGGCTCGGGCACTGAAGCTTTCTTT
>TRBD1|14|TRBJ1-6|few|TRBV11-1
CASSRTGNNSPLHF
TGTGCCAGCAGCCGGACAGGGAATAATTCACCCCTCCACTTT
>NA|15|TRBJ2-5|NA|TRBV6-1
CASTLRGADQETQYF
TGTGCCAGCACCCTCAGGGGGGCGGATCAAGAGACCCAGTACTTC
>TRBD1|14|TRBJ2-3|many|TRBV7-2
CASSRDRSTDTQYF
TGTGCCAGCAGCCGGGACAGGAGCACAGATACGCAGTATTTT
>NA|12|TRBJ1-2|NA|TRBV25-1
CASTRGNYGYTF
TGTGCCAGCACCAGGGGCAACTATGGCTACACCTTC
>NA|14|TRBJ1-1|few|TRBV4-1
CASSQGPGNTEAFF
TGCGCCAGCAGCCAAGGGCCGGGGAACACTGAAGCTTTCTTT
>TRBD2|15|TRBJ2-3|NA|TRBV11-3
CASSRSGGRTDTQYF
TGTGCCAGCAGCCGTAGCGGGGGAAGGACAGATACGCAGTATTTT